Below, one T cell receptor beta chain is given with its context. Assignments of participants to cohorts depended upon their own reported clinical history. These data are taken from a study of blood T cell repertoires in COVID-19. Study details: Specimens from acute and convalescent COVID-19 originated in the United States, Italy and Spain.

Original analysis: The assay estimated nucleated cells by amplifying reference gene primers. Measured with immunoSEQ multiplex PCR; TCRdb has only the in-frame clones, and not every one. The V and J calls and clone size come from that table; D and trimming were worked out from the DNA. The table lists approximately 200,000 clones, 85% of them singletons. This CDR3 comprises 12 residues. V was clipped by 0 bases and J by 8 bases, with 8 bases between them. Germline V CDR1 and CDR2: SGDLS, YYNGEE. The receptor comes from a man in his forties who had recovered from COVID-19. This chain uses TRBV9 with TRBJ1-1; D may be TRBD1 (5 bases). Sequenced: PBMCs or T cells enriched from blood (not recorded which). CDR3 residues: CASSVDRGEAFF. CDR3 DNA sequence: TGTGCCAGCAGCGTAGATAGGGGCGAAGCTTTCTTT.